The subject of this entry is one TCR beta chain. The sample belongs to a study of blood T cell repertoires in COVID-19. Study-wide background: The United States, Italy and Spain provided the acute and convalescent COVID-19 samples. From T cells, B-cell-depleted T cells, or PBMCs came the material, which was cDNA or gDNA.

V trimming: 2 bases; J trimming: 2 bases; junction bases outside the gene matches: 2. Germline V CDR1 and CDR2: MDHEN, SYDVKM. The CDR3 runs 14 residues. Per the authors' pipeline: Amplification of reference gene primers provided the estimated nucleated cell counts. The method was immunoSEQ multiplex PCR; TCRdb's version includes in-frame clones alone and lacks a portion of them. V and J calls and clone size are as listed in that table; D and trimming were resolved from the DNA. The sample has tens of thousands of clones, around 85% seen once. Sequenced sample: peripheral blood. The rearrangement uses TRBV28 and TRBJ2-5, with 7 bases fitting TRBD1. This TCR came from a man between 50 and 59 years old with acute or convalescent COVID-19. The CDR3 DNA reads TGTGCCAGCAGTTTAACAGGGGTACAAGAGACCCAGTACTTC. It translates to CASSLTGVQETQYF. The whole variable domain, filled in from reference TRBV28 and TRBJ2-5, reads DVKVTQSSRYLVKRTGEKVFLECVQDMDHENMFWYRQDPGLGLRLIYFSYDVKMKEKGDIPEGYSVSREKKERFSLILESASTNQTSMYLCASSLTGVQETQYFGPGTRLLVL.